This TCR beta chain was found in a study of T-cell memory formation after mild COVID-19. Across the whole study: TCR clustering was largely donor specific.

This clonotype was seen more than once but under ten times. The antigen is not known. Regarding the study as a whole: CD4/CD8 balance characterized clones contracting day 15 to 85, and CD4+ skew characterized later expanders. Among clones peaking at day 37 in the second wave, SARS-CoV-2 specificity remained unconfirmed.

Germline CDR1 is LNHNV and CDR2 is YYDKDF (reference sequence). Trimming removed 0 bases at V and 7 bases at J, with 16 bases between. This CDR3 spans 16 amino acids. The authors produced TCR alpha and TCR beta cDNA libraries with sample barcodes and UMIs by 5'RACE using constant-segment primers. TCRdb called the 5' RACE reads again in MiXCR, with one record for every CDR3 protein. This table holds 170,000 or so distinct CDR3 sequences, about 22% found once. The TCR sequence derives from an adult woman who had mild COVID-19 (a few samples of this study predate the infection). Cell type and time point are not known. This chain links TRBV15 with TRBJ2-1, with D possibly called TRBD1 or TRBD2 (5 bases each). The material sequenced was PBMCs or a T cell subset sorted from them (not recorded which). In DNA, the CDR3 is TGTGCCACCAGCAGAGAGCCGGGACCCGGCCCAAATGAGCAGTTCTTC. This gives the protein CATSREPGPGPNEQFF.